Detailed here is one TCR beta chain. This sample is part of a study of blood T cell repertoires in COVID-19. Overall study: COVID-19 samples from acute and convalescent phases originated in the United States, Italy and Spain.

Germline V CDR1 and CDR2: GTSNPN, SVGIG (reference sequence). Trimming removed 5 bases from V and 2 bases from J; junction bases left unmatched: 5. There are 14 residues in the CDR3. Authors' data handling: The assay estimated nucleated cells by amplifying reference gene primers. Using immunoSEQ multiplex PCR, the repertoire was profiled, and TCRdb retains in-frame clones only, with some absent. D and trimming come from the DNA, and the V and J calls and clone size come from that table. The sample contains some 320,000 clones, under 90% of which appear only once. Enrollees, about 18 to 89 years old, lived in around 23 US areas. Participants' own reports of clinical history determined their cohort assignment.

The sequence came from a woman in her forties or fifties who had been exposed to COVID-19. The rearrangement uses TRBV30 and TRBJ2-1, with 8 bases aligning to TRBD2. The sequencing input was PBMCs or T cells enriched from blood (not recorded which). CDR3 sequence reads: CAWVTSAAYNEQFF. CDR3 sequence (DNA): TGTGCCTGGGTGACTAGCGCTGCCTACAATGAGCAGTTCTTC.